The present T cell receptor (beta chain) was sequenced within a study of blood T cell repertoires in COVID-19. As handled by the study authors: Nucleated cell counts were estimated from reference gene primer amplification. Only in-frame clones appear in the TCRdb table, and some are missing; sequencing was by immunoSEQ multiplex PCR. D and trimming come from the DNA, and the V and J calls and clone size come from that table. The top ten clones hold 5.7% of a sample with roughly 100,000 clones, 85% to 95% of them seen once. Deletions cut 3 bases from V and 9 bases from J, with 15 bases between. The CDR3 totals 15 residues. Germline-derived CDR1 and CDR2 are MDHEN and SYDVKM.

This sequence originates from a man between 50 and 59 years old with active COVID-19. Source material: peripheral blood. This chain connects TRBV28 to TRBJ1-6; maybe TRBD1 (6 bases). CDR3 residues: CASSFQTPQGSPLHF. The CDR3 nucleotides read TGTGCCAGCAGTTTCCAGACCCCACAGGGTTCACCCCTCCACTTT.